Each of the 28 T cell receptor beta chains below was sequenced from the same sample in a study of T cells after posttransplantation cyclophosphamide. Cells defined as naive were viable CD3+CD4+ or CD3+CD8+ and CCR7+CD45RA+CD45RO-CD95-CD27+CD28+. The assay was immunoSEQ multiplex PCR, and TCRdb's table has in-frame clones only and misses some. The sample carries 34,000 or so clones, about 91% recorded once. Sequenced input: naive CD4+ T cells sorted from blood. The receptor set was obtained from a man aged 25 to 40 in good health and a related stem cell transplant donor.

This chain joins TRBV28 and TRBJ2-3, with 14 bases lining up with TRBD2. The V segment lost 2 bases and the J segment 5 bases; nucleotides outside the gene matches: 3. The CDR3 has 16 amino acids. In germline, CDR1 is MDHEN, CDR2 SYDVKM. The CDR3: CASSLGLAGGQDTQYF. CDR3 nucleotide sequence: TGTGCCAGCAGTTTAGGACTAGCGGGGGGACAAGATACGCAGTATTTT.

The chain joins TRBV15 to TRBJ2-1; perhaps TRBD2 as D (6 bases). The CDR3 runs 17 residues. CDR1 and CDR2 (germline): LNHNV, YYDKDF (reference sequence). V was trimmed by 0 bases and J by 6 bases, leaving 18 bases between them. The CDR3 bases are TGTGCCACCAGCAGAGAGCTAAGGCGGGGTTTCGGCAATGAGCAGTTCTTC. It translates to CATSRELRRGFGNEQFF.

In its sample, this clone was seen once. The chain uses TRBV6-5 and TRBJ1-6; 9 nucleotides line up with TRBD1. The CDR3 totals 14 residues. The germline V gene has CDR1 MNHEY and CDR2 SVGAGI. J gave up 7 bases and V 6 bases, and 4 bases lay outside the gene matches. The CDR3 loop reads CASSRQGENSPLHF. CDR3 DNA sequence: TGTGCCAGCAGCCGACAGGGGGAAAATTCACCCCTCCACTTT.

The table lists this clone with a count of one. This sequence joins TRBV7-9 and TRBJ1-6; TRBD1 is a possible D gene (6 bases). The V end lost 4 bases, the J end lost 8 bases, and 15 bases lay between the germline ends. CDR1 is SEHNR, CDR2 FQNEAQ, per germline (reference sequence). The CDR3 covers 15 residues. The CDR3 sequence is CASSSPGRGDSPLHF. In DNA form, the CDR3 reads TGTGCCAGCAGCTCTCCCGGCAGGGGCGATTCACCCCTCCACTTT.

CDR3 DNA sequence: TGTGCCAGCAGTTTTTCTATCGGGACCTACGAGCAGTACTTC. It codes for CASSFSIGTYEQYF. The chain employs TRBV27 and TRBJ2-7; TRBD2 might be the D (5 bases). This CDR3 region has 14 residues. The V end was cut by 3 bases, the J end by 2 bases, with 11 bases between. In germline, CDR1 is MNHEY, CDR2 SMNVEV (reference sequence).

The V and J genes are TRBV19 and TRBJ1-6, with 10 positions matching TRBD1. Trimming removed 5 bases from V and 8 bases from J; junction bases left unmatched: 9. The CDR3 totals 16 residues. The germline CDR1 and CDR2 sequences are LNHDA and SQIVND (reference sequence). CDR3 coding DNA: TGTGCCAGTAGTTTCCCGGGACAGGGGTCCTATTCACCCCTCCACTTT. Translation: CASSFPGQGSYSPLHF.

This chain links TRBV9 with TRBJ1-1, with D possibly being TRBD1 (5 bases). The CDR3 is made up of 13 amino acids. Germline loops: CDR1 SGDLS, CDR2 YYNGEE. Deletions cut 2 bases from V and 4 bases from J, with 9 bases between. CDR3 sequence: CASSVGRGTEAFF. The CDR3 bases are TGTGCCAGCAGCGTCGGTAGGGGCACTGAAGCTTTCTTT.

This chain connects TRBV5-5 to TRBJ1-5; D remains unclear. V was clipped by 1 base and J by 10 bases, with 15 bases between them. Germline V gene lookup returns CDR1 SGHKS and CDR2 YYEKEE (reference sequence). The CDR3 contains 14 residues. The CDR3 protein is CASSLKTEISPQHF. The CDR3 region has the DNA TGTGCCAGCAGCTTGAAAACCGAAATAAGCCCCCAGCATTTT.

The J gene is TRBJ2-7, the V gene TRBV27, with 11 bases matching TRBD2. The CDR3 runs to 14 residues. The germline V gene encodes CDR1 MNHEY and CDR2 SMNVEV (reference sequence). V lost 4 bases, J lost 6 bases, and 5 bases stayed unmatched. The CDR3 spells CASSSGLAAGEQYF. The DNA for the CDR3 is TGTGCCAGCAGTTCGGGACTAGCGGCGGGCGAGCAGTACTTC.

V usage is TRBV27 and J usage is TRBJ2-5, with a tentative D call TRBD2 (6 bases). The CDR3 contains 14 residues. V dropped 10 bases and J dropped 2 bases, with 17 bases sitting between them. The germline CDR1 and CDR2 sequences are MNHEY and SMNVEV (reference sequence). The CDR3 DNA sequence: TGTGCCACCAAGAGATCTAGCGTACAAGAGACCCAGTACTTC. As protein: CATKRSSVQETQYF.

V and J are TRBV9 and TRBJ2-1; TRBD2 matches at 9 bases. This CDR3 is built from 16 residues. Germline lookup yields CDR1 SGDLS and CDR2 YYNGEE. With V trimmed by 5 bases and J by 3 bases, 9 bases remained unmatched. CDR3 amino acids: CASSLGAAGGYNEQFF. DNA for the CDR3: TGTGCCAGCAGTCTCGGGGCAGCGGGGGGCTACAATGAGCAGTTCTTC.

CDR3 sequence reads: CASSDVGQMNTEAFF. The DNA of the CDR3 is TGTGCCAGCAGTGACGTAGGACAAATGAACACTGAAGCTTTCTTT. V and J are TRBV2 and TRBJ1-1; perhaps TRBD1 as D (5 bases). The germline V gene has CDR1 SNHLY and CDR2 FYNNEI. The CDR3 is 15 residues long. V was trimmed by 3 bases and J by 0 bases, leaving 11 bases between them.

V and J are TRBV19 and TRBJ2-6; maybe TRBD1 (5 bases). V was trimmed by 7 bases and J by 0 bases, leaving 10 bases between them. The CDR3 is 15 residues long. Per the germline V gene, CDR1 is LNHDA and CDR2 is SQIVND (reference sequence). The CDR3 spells CASTDSRSGANVLTF. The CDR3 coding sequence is TGTGCCAGTACCGACAGCCGCTCTGGGGCCAACGTCCTGACTTTC.

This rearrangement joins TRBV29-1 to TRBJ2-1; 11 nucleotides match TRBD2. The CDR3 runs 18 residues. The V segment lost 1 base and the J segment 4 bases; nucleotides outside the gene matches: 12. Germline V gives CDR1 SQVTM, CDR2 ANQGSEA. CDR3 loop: CSVEGTSGFTPHYNEQFF. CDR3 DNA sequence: TGCAGCGTTGAAGGGACTAGCGGGTTCACCCCCCATTACAATGAGCAGTTCTTC.

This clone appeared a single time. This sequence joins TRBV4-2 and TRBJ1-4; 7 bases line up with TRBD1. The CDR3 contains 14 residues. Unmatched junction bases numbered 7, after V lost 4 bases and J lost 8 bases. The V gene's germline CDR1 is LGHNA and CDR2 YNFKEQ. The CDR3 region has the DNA TGTGCCAGCAGCCTCGACAGGGTCGGGGAAAAACTGTTTTTT. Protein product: CASSLDRVGEKLFF.

CDR3: CSVQIYSTDTQYF. The CDR3 bases are TGCAGCGTCCAGATTTATAGCACAGATACGCAGTATTTT. The chain uses TRBV29-1 and TRBJ2-3; D is undetermined. This CDR3 is built from 13 residues. Trimming removed 6 bases at V and 0 bases at J, with 10 bases between. Looked up from germline, CDR1 is SQVTM and CDR2 is ANQGSEA.

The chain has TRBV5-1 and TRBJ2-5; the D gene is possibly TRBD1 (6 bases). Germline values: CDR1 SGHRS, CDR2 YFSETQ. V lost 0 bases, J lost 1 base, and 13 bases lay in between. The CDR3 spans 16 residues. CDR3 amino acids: CASSLAPGRGQETQYF. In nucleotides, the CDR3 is TGCGCCAGCAGCTTGGCTCCCGGCAGGGGCCAAGAGACCCAGTACTTC.

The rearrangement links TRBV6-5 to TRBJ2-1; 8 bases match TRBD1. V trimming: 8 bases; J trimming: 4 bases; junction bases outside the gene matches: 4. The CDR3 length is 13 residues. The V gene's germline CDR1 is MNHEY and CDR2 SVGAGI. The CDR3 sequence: CASQGAGYNEQFF. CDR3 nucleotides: TGTGCCAGCCAGGGGGCGGGGTACAATGAGCAGTTCTTC.

The CDR3 here is CASSPGMNTEAFF. The CDR3 DNA reads TGTGCCAGCTCCCCAGGTATGAACACTGAAGCTTTCTTT. This chain connects TRBV9 to TRBJ1-1; D remains unclear. The CDR3 covers 13 residues. Per germline, CDR1 SGDLS and CDR2 YYNGEE. Trimming removed 7 bases from V and 0 bases from J, with 10 bases in between.

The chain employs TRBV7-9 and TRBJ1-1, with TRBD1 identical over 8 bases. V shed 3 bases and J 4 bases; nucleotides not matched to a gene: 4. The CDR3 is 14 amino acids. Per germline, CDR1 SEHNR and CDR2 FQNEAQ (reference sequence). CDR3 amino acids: CASSFPTGGTEAFF. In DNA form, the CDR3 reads TGTGCCAGCAGCTTTCCTACAGGGGGCACTGAAGCTTTCTTT.

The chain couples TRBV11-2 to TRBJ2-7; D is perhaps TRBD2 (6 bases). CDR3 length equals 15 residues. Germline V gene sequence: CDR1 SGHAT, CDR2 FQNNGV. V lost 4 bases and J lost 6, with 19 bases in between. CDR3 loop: CASSSSTSQGVEQYF. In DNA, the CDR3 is TGTGCCAGCAGCTCCTCGACTAGTCAAGGAGTCGAGCAGTACTTC.

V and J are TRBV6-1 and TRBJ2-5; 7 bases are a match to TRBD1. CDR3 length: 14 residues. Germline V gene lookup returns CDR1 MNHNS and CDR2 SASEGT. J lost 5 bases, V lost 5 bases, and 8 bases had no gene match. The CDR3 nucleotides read TGTGCCAGCAGTTCTGACAGGGTTGGCGAGACCCAGTACTTC. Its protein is CASSSDRVGETQYF.

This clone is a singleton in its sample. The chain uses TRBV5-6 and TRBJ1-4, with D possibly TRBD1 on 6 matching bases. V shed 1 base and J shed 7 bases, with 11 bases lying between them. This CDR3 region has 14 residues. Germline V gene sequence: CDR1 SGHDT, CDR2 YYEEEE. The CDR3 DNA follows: TGTGCCAGCAGCTTGTCAGGGGCTGGTGAAAAACTGTTTTTT. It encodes CASSLSGAGEKLFF.

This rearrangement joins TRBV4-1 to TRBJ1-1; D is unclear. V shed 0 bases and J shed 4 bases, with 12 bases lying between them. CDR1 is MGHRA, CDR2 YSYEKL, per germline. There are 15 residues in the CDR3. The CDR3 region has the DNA TGCGCCAGCAGCCAAGATGGGTGGGCGCGCACTGAAGCTTTCTTT. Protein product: CASSQDGWARTEAFF.

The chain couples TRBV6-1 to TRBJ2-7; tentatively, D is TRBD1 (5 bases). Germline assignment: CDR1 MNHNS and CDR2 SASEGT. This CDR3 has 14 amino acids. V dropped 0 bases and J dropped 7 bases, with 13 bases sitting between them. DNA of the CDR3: TGTGCCAGCAGTGAAGCGCACCGGCCAGGGGAGCAGTACTTC. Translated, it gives CASSEAHRPGEQYF.

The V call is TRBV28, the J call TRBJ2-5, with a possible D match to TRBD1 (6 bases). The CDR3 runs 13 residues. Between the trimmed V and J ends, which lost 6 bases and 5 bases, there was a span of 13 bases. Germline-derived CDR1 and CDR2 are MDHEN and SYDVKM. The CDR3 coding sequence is TGTGCCAGCAGGACAGGTTTAATCGAGACCCAGTACTTC. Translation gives CASRTGLIETQYF.

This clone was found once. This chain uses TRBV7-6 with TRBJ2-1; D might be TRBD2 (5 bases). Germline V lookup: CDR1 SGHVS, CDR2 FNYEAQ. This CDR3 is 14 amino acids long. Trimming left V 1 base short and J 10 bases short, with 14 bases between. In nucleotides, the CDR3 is TGTGCCAGCAGCTTAGGGTCGAGCGGTCGGGAGCAGTTCTTC. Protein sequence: CASSLGSSGREQFF.

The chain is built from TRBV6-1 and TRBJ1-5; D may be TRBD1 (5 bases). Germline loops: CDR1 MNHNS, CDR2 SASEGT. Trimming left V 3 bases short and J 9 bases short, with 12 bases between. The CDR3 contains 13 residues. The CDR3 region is CASSEWQGGPQHF. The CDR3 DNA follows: TGTGCCAGCAGTGAGTGGCAGGGAGGGCCCCAGCATTTT.